These 25 T cell receptor beta chains came from one sample sequenced in a study of metastatic and nonmetastatic thyroid tumors. TCRdb recomputed clones from the PCR reads via MiXCR. The sample has 60,000 or so clones; roughly 29% are singletons. No treatment of any kind had been given to any patient before thyroid surgery. Material for sequencing was blood. Receptors were obtained from a female donor with papillary thyroid cancer or a benign thyroid nodule (not recorded which). Some clones in this sample may be carry-over from other donors' samples.

This sequence joins TRBV2 and TRBJ1-5, with 8 bases that match TRBD1. CDR3 length equals 18 residues. Germline values: CDR1 SNHLY, CDR2 FYNNEI. V lost 7 bases to trimming and J lost 0 bases; unmatched junction nucleotides: 14. The chain's CDR3 is CASTSGGAGTYSNQPQHF. Here the CDR3 DNA reads TGTGCCAGCACCTCAGGGGGCGCGGGGACTTATAGCAATCAGCCCCAGCATTTT.

CDR3 DNA: TGTGCCTGGCGACAGACAGATAATTCACCCCTCCACTTT. Protein sequence: CAWRQTDNSPLHF. The rearrangement joins TRBV30 to TRBJ1-6; possibly TRBD1 for D (5 bases). The CDR3 loop spans 13 amino acids. The V end lost 5 bases, the J end lost 5 bases, and 10 bases lay between the germline ends. Germline V gene sequence: CDR1 GTSNPN, CDR2 SVGIG (reference sequence).

This clone appeared a few times. The chain carries TRBV28 and TRBJ1-1; 8 positions agree with TRBD1. This CDR3 has 13 residues. Germline assignment: CDR1 MDHEN and CDR2 SYDVKM. The V and J ends lost 6 bases and 3 bases, in that order; junction bases with no gene match: 3. This chain's CDR3 is CASRPGQDTEAFF. CDR3 coding DNA: TGTGCCAGCAGGCCGGGACAGGACACTGAAGCTTTCTTT.

The chain joins TRBV12-3 or TRBV12-4 to TRBJ2-1; D is perhaps TRBD2 (6 bases). With 6 bases removed from V and 9 bases from J, the gap between germline ends came to 12 bases. This CDR3 region has 12 residues. Here the CDR3 DNA reads TGTGCCAGCAGCCTGGGAGGATTTGAGCAGTTCTTC. Amino acids: CASSLGGFEQFF.

This sequence joins TRBV30 and TRBJ2-7, with a possible D match to TRBD2 (6 bases). CDR1 is GTSNPN and CDR2 is SVGIG in the germline V gene (reference sequence). The CDR3 spans 15 residues. Trimming pared 0 bases from V and 1 base from J, leaving 13 bases between. Here the CDR3 DNA reads TGTGCCTGGAGTGTAGGAGGGAGGCCTTCCTACGAGCAGTACTTC. It yields the protein CAWSVGGRPSYEQYF.

This clone was seen at least ten times. The chain employs TRBV6-1 and TRBJ2-7; D gene uncertain. Germline loops: CDR1 MNHNS, CDR2 SASEGT. V gave up 7 bases and J gave up 3 bases, with 7 bases separating them. The CDR3 runs 11 residues. The CDR3 region is CASTHSYEQYF. The CDR3 bases are TGTGCCAGCACCCACAGCTACGAGCAGTACTTC.

CDR3 sequence: CASSDQGAGGFTGELFF. CDR3 bases: TGTGCCAGCAGTGACCAAGGCGCAGGGGGCTTCACCGGGGAGCTGTTTTTT. The chain carries TRBV6-1 and TRBJ2-2; TRBD1 agrees at 8 bases. Germline CDR1 MNHNS, CDR2 SASEGT. The trim removed 3 bases at V and 4 bases at J, leaving 10 bases unmatched. The CDR3 consists of 17 residues.

This rearrangement joins TRBV7-3 to TRBJ1-5; 7 bases fit TRBD1. Unmatched junction bases numbered 5, after V lost 6 bases and J lost 6 bases. The CDR3 extends over 13 amino acids. Germline V gene sequence: CDR1 SGHTA, CDR2 FQGTGA. The CDR3 DNA reads TGTGCCAGCAGTCCAGGGGGTGGTCAGCCCCAGCATTTT. It translates to CASSPGGGQPQHF.

The table lists this clone with a few counts. The rearrangement joins TRBV6-5 to TRBJ1-4, with D possibly TRBD1 on 6 matching bases. This CDR3 is 13 amino acids long. Per the germline V gene, CDR1 is MNHEY and CDR2 is SVGAGI. Trimming cost V 2 bases and J 8 bases, with 9 bases left between them. The DNA of the CDR3 is TGTGCCAGCAGTTACGCCAGGGGAGAAAAACTGTTTTTT. It yields the protein CASSYARGEKLFF.

The chain uses TRBV30 and TRBJ1-1; D is unclear. The germline V and J ends were trimmed by 0 bases and 1 base, with 6 bases remaining between them. Germline V gene lookup returns CDR1 GTSNPN and CDR2 SVGIG (reference sequence). This CDR3 spans 13 amino acids. CDR3 protein: CAWSVYGNTEAFF. CDR3 bases: TGTGCCTGGAGTGTATACGGGAACACTGAAGCTTTCTTT.

The rearrangement uses TRBV3-1 and TRBJ2-7; D uncertain. V gave up 0 bases and J gave up 6 bases, with 12 bases separating them. This CDR3 region has 14 residues. In germline, CDR1 is LGHDT, CDR2 YNNKEL (reference sequence). CDR3 nucleotides: TGTGCCAGCAGCCAAGAGGGGTCGTCTCGCGAGCAGTACTTC. Its translation: CASSQEGSSREQYF.

In its sample, this clone was seen many times. The chain combines TRBV5-8 with TRBJ2-7, with 8 bases fitting TRBD2. The junction had 8 bases not matched to a gene; V was cut back by 3 bases and J by 3 bases. The CDR3 has 15 residues. Germline CDR1 and CDR2: SGHTS and YDEGEE. The CDR3 DNA is TGTGCCAGCAGCTCCGGAGCGAGCGGGGGCTACGAGCAGTACTTC. Amino acid sequence: CASSSGASGGYEQYF.

The V and J genes are TRBV6-1 and TRBJ2-1; 11 bases are a match to TRBD2. The CDR3 is 16 amino acids. The trim removed 6 bases at V and 7 bases at J, leaving 11 bases unmatched. Germline CDR1 MNHNS, CDR2 SASEGT. The CDR3 bases are TGTGCCAGCAGAGCCTTAGCGGGAGGGCCCTCAAATGAGCAGTTCTTC. It specifies CASRALAGGPSNEQFF.

The rearrangement uses TRBV6-1 and TRBJ2-6; TRBD1 agrees at 9 bases. Germline V gene sequence: CDR1 MNHNS, CDR2 SASEGT. This CDR3 comprises 18 residues. V gave up 5 bases and J gave up 1 base; unmatched junction bases: 9. CDR3 sequence (DNA): TGTGCCAGCAGTCAAGGACAGGGGATCGGATCTGGGGCCAACGTCCTGACTTTC. It specifies CASSQGQGIGSGANVLTF.

J is TRBJ1-6 and V is TRBV6-1; tentatively, D is TRBD1 (6 bases). The germline V gene has CDR1 MNHNS and CDR2 SASEGT. CDR3 length equals 12 residues. The V end was cut by 5 bases, the J end by 11 bases, with 10 bases between. CDR3 amino acids: CASSPTGAPLHF. For the CDR3, the DNA is TGTGCCAGCAGTCCGACAGGAGCACCCCTCCACTTT.

This clone has a handful of counts. The chain recombines TRBV28 with TRBJ1-1; D remains ambiguous. The germline V gene has CDR1 MDHEN and CDR2 SYDVKM. Trimming took off 6 bases at V and 5 bases at J, with 16 bases between the two ends. CDR3 length: 14 residues. The CDR3 loop is CASSRGSTGTEAFF. The DNA for the CDR3 is TGTGCCAGCAGCCGAGGGTCTACTGGGACTGAAGCTTTCTTT.

There are a few counts of this clone. The rearrangement uses TRBV2 and TRBJ2-3; 7 bases fit TRBD1. The CDR3 is 15 residues long. Germline CDR1 is SNHLY and CDR2 is FYNNEI. The V segment lost 6 bases and the J segment 0 bases; nucleotides outside the gene matches: 6. The CDR3 sequence is CASSAYRGSTDTQYF. The CDR3 DNA follows: TGTGCCAGCAGCGCCTACAGGGGAAGCACAGATACGCAGTATTTT. Using reference TRBV2 and TRBJ2-3 for the parts outside the CDR3, the full variable domain is EPEVTQTPSHQVTQMGQEVILRCVPISNHLYFYWYRQILGQKVEFLVSFYNNEISEKSEIFDDQFSVERPDGSNFTLKIRSTKLEDSAMYFCASSAYRGSTDTQYFGPGTRLTVL.

Only a few counts were recorded for this clone. The chain links TRBV6-2 or TRBV6-3 to TRBJ2-3, with 11 bases lining up with TRBD2. V lost 4 bases to trimming and J lost 4 bases; unmatched junction nucleotides: 7. There are 16 residues in the CDR3. CDR1 and CDR2 (germline): MNHEY, SVGEGT. The CDR3 bases are TGTGCCAGCAGTTCGATTAGCGGGAGGGGGCCAGATACGCAGTATTTT. It encodes CASSSISGRGPDTQYF.

The V call is TRBV5-1, the J call TRBJ2-7; 12 bases match TRBD1. V dropped 4 bases and J dropped 7; count of bases not matched to a gene: 6. From germline, CDR1 is SGHRS and CDR2 YFSETQ. The length of the CDR3 is 14 residues. CDR3 in amino acids: CASSAGQGAMEQYF. As DNA, the CDR3 is TGCGCCAGCAGCGCGGGACAGGGGGCAATGGAGCAGTACTTC.

This clone was recorded a few times. The chain combines TRBV28 with TRBJ2-6; D gene ambiguous. CDR1 is MDHEN and CDR2 is SYDVKM in the germline V gene. This CDR3 spans 14 amino acids. V was cut by 7 bases and J by 0 bases, with 7 bases left in between. As DNA, the CDR3 is TGTGCCAGCAAGGCGAGCTCTGGGGCCAACGTCCTGACTTTC. This codes for CASKASSGANVLTF.

By sample share, this clone is medium-sized (0.01 to 0.1%). This sequence joins TRBV12-3 or TRBV12-4 and TRBJ2-3; the D gene is possibly TRBD1 (6 bases). The CDR3 spans 13 residues. V gave up 2 bases and J gave up 4 bases, with 7 bases separating them. The CDR3 here is CASSLSGADTQYF. CDR3 nucleotides: TGTGCCAGCAGTTTATCAGGGGCAGATACGCAGTATTTT.

V usage is TRBV12-3 or TRBV12-4 and J usage is TRBJ2-7; perhaps TRBD2 as D (6 bases). With 3 bases removed from V and 9 bases from J, the gap between germline ends came to 21 bases. CDR3 size: 15 residues. CDR3 DNA sequence: TGTGCCAGCAGTTTCAGGCTCGGGGGATCCACTTGGCAGTACTTC. As protein: CASSFRLGGSTWQYF.

The V call is TRBV30, the J call TRBJ1-2, with D hard to call. The germline gives CDR1 GTSNPN, CDR2 SVGIG (reference sequence). The CDR3 length is 13 residues. Trimming cost V 2 bases and J 7 bases, with 14 bases left between them. The CDR3 reads CAWSPPAHSGYTF. Here the CDR3 DNA reads TGTGCCTGGAGTCCCCCGGCCCACTCTGGCTACACCTTC.

The chain is built from TRBV6-1 and TRBJ2-3; TRBD1 agrees at 7 bases. Losses at the gene ends were 6 bases for V and 2 bases for J; bases not matched to a gene: 5. There are 14 residues in the CDR3. Germline V CDR1 and CDR2: MNHNS, SASEGT. The CDR3, as DNA: TGTGCCAGCAGGATGGACAGGTCCACAGATACGCAGTATTTT. Residues: CASRMDRSTDTQYF.

V gene TRBV5-1 combines with J gene TRBJ1-1; D is ambiguous. Trimming shortened V by 1 base and J by 2 bases, and 6 bases separated the two germline ends. The CDR3 spans 13 residues. Germline V gene sequence: CDR1 SGHRS, CDR2 YFSETQ. This CDR3 reads CASSLTVNTEAFF. The CDR3 DNA is TGCGCCAGCAGCTTGACAGTTAACACTGAAGCTTTCTTT.